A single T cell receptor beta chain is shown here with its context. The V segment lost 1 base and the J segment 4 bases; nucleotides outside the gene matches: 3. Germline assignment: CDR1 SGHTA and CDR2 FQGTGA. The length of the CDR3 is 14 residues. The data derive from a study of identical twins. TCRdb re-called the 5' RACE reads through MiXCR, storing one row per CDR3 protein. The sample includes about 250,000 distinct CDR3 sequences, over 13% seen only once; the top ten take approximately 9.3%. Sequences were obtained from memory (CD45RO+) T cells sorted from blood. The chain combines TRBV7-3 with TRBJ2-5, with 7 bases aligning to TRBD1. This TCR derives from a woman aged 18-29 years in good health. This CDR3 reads CASSLKGAGETQYF. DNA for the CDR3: TGTGCCAGCAGCTTAAAGGGGGCAGGAGAGACCCAGTACTTC.